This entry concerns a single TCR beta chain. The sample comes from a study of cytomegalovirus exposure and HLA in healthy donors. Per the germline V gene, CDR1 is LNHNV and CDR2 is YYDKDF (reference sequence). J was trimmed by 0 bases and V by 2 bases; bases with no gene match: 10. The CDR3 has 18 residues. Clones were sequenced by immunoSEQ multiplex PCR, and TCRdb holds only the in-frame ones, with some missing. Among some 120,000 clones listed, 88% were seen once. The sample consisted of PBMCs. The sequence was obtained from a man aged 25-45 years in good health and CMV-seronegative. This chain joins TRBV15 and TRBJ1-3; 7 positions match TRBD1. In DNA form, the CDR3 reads TGTGCCACCAGCAGAAAACCATGGACAGGCGCCTCTGGAAACACCATATATTTT. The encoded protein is CATSRKPWTGASGNTIYF.